The 21 T cell receptor beta chains listed next were all sequenced from one sample in a study of blood T cell repertoires in COVID-19. The data were produced by immunoSEQ multiplex PCR, yet TCRdb's version contains in-frame clones alone and is incomplete. The table shows about 360,000 clones, with roughly 90% occurring only once. The sequenced sample consisted of PBMCs or T cells enriched from blood (not recorded which). Every receptor here comes from a woman between 40 and 55 years old with acute COVID-19.

The chain joins TRBV6-2 or TRBV6-3 to TRBJ1-1, with D unresolved. Germline V CDR1 and CDR2: MNHEY, SVGEGT. The germline V and J ends were trimmed by 2 bases and 5 bases, with 15 bases remaining between them. The CDR3 contains 15 residues. The CDR3 protein is CASSYNSNVWTEAFF. For the CDR3, the DNA is TGTGCCAGCAGTTACAACTCCAACGTTTGGACTGAAGCTTTCTTT.

The chain employs TRBV23-1 and TRBJ2-2, with TRBD2 as a possible D gene (5 bases). TRBV23-1 is recorded as an ORF, its role being uncertain. V was trimmed by 7 bases and J by 5 bases, leaving 20 bases between them. The CDR3 is 16 amino acids. Written as DNA, the CDR3 is TGCGCCAGCACCCAATCTCCGGGAACTTCTACCGGGGAGCTGTTTTTT. Protein: CASTQSPGTSTGELFF.

In its sample, this clone was seen once. The genes are TRBV2 and TRBJ2-3; D is ambiguous. The V gene's germline CDR1 is SNHLY and CDR2 FYNNEI. This CDR3 contains 15 residues. V dropped 2 bases and J dropped 1 base, with 10 bases sitting between them. CDR3 bases: TGTGCCAGCAGTGAAAACCCGGTCGGCACAGATACGCAGTATTTT. Residues: CASSENPVGTDTQYF.

This chain connects TRBV4-1 to TRBJ2-5; D not certain. The CDR3 is 14 amino acids. The V and J ends lost 2 bases and 5 bases respectively, with 12 bases between them. Germline lookup yields CDR1 MGHRA and CDR2 YSYEKL. This CDR3 reads CASSQIFSVETQYF. CDR3 DNA: TGCGCCAGCAGCCAAATCTTCAGTGTGGAGACCCAGTACTTC.

The chain joins TRBV4-1 to TRBJ2-2, with TRBD2 matching 7 bases. Germline CDR1 reads MGHRA; CDR2 reads YSYEKL. The trim removed 5 bases at V and 5 bases at J, leaving 5 bases unmatched. The CDR3 is 14 amino acids. CDR3 DNA sequence: TGCGCCAGCAGCGGGAGGGAAGGGACCGGGGAGCTGTTTTTT. Translation: CASSGREGTGELFF.

The chain couples TRBV5-1 to TRBJ1-3; TRBD1 aligns across 9 bases. V lost 5 bases, J lost 1 base, and 4 bases stayed unmatched. The CDR3 covers 15 residues. Germline CDR1 reads SGHRS; CDR2 reads YFSETQ. Here the CDR3 reads CASRPDRGSGNTIYF. The CDR3 nucleotides are TGCGCCAGCAGACCCGACAGGGGGTCTGGAAACACCATATATTTT.

The CDR3: CASSYSDRGFEQYF. CDR3 DNA sequence: TGTGCCAGCAGTTACTCCGACAGGGGGTTCGAGCAGTACTTC. V and J are TRBV6-5 and TRBJ2-7; the match to TRBD1 covers 9 bases. J gave up 6 bases and V 0 bases, and 3 bases lay outside the gene matches. In germline, CDR1 is MNHEY, CDR2 SVGAGI. The CDR3 runs 14 residues.

The chain employs TRBV12-3 or TRBV12-4 and TRBJ1-2; the D is unclear. This CDR3 has 13 residues. Trimming cost V 6 bases and J 1 base, with 9 bases left between them. This CDR3 reads CASSPASNYGYTF. The CDR3 DNA sequence: TGTGCCAGCAGCCCCGCCAGTAACTATGGCTACACCTTC.

The chain recombines TRBV2 with TRBJ2-1, with 11 bases that match TRBD2. V was clipped by 3 bases and J by 4 bases; unmatched bases: 2. This CDR3 is built from 15 residues. Looked up from germline, CDR1 is SNHLY and CDR2 is FYNNEI. The CDR3 is CASSETSGEYNEQFF. CDR3 in DNA: TGTGCCAGCAGTGAGACTAGCGGGGAGTACAATGAGCAGTTCTTC.

This clone has only a few counts. The chain joins TRBV9 to TRBJ2-3; 12 bases align to TRBD2. CDR1 and CDR2 from the germline V gene are SGDLS and YYNGEE. CDR3 length equals 16 residues. V dropped 3 bases and J dropped 4; count of bases not matched to a gene: 6. This CDR3 is CASSALAGGGSDTQYF. CDR3 DNA: TGTGCCAGCAGCGCACTAGCGGGGGGAGGGTCAGATACGCAGTATTTT.

The chain recombines TRBV3-1 (or the pseudogene TRBV3-2) with TRBJ2-3; D is possibly TRBD1 (5 bases). This CDR3 is 15 amino acids long. V was trimmed by 0 bases and J by 5 bases, leaving 12 bases between them. Germline lookup yields CDR1 LGHDT and CDR2 YNNKEL (reference sequence). The CDR3 is CASSQEEGAEDTQYF. The CDR3 bases are TGTGCCAGCAGCCAAGAGGAAGGGGCGGAAGATACGCAGTATTTT.

The gene calls are TRBV7-9 and TRBJ1-1; perhaps TRBD1 as D (5 bases). Per germline, CDR1 SEHNR and CDR2 FQNEAQ (reference sequence). Trimming took off 6 bases at V and 9 bases at J, with 17 bases between the two ends. The length of the CDR3 is 13 residues. The CDR3 spells CASSSLYGTKAFF. CDR3 in DNA: TGTGCCAGCAGTAGCTTATACGGGACTAAAGCTTTCTTT.

With respect to this clone: Additional DNA sequences in this sample encode the identical CDR3. The chain combines TRBV5-1 with TRBJ1-3, with D hard to call. Germline V gene lookup returns CDR1 SGHRS and CDR2 YFSETQ. CDR3 size: 14 residues. Trimming left V 1 base short and J 1 base short, with 6 bases between. This CDR3 is CASSLSGSGNTIYF. CDR3 DNA: TGCGCCAGCAGCTTGTCAGGTTCTGGAAACACCATATATTTT.

V gene TRBV23-1 combines with J gene TRBJ1-1; D may be TRBD1 (6 bases). TRBV23-1 is assigned to the ORF class and has an uncertain function. V dropped 3 bases and J dropped 9 bases, with 11 bases sitting between them. This CDR3 is built from 12 residues. In DNA, the CDR3 is TGCGCCAGCAGTCAGCTTACAGGGAAAGCTTTCTTT. It yields the protein CASSQLTGKAFF.

The chain links TRBV3-1 (or the pseudogene TRBV3-2) to TRBJ2-5; 11 bases are a match to TRBD2. V lost 6 bases to trimming and J lost 1 base; unmatched junction nucleotides: 10. Germline V gene lookup returns CDR1 LGHDT and CDR2 YNNKEL (reference sequence). This CDR3 spans 17 amino acids. CDR3 residues: CASSYPSGGILQETQYF. DNA for the CDR3: TGTGCCAGCAGTTACCCTAGCGGGGGGATACTCCAAGAGACCCAGTACTTC.

This clone was counted a single time. The chain couples TRBV29-1 to TRBJ1-6; D perhaps matches TRBD1 (6 bases). This CDR3 comprises 13 residues. CDR1 SQVTM and CDR2 ANQGSEA come from the germline V gene. The V gene lost 4 bases and the J gene lost 7 bases, with 11 bases spanning the gap. CDR3 region: CSVGTGLNSPLHF. The CDR3 DNA is TGCAGCGTTGGAACAGGGCTCAATTCACCCCTCCACTTT.

The chain recombines TRBV19 with TRBJ1-3; D may be TRBD1 (5 bases). The CDR3 loop spans 13 amino acids. V lost 5 bases, J lost 4 bases, and 9 bases lay in between. The germline V gene encodes CDR1 LNHDA and CDR2 SQIVND (reference sequence). CDR3 sequence (DNA): TGTGCCAGTAGTCCGCGACAGGGAAACACCATATATTTT. Protein: CASSPRQGNTIYF.

The J gene is TRBJ2-7, the V gene TRBV27, with D possibly TRBD1 on 6 matching bases. Per germline, CDR1 MNHEY and CDR2 SMNVEV (reference sequence). This CDR3 is built from 13 residues. Deletions cut 7 bases from V and 0 bases from J, with 10 bases between. CDR3 residues: CASTEGGSYEQYF. The CDR3 DNA sequence: TGTGCCAGCACGGAAGGGGGCTCCTACGAGCAGTACTTC.

This rearrangement joins TRBV18 to TRBJ2-7, with TRBD1 identical over 8 bases. CDR1 KGHSH and CDR2 LQKENI come from the germline V gene. There are 13 residues in the CDR3. V was pared by 6 bases and J by 2 bases, with 3 bases of the junction left unmatched. CDR3 nucleotide sequence: TGTGCCAGCTCCCAGGGACAGGCCTACGAGCAGTACTTC. The encoded protein is CASSQGQAYEQYF.

Concerning this clone itself: The identical CDR3 is also encoded by other nucleotide sequences in the sample. The rearrangement uses TRBV7-6 and TRBJ1-2; D might be TRBD1 (6 bases). CDR3 length: 13 residues. Germline V gene sequence: CDR1 SGHVS, CDR2 FNYEAQ. The V and J ends lost 4 bases and 2 bases respectively, with 8 bases between them. The CDR3 region is CASSSGQNYGYTF. CDR3 DNA: TGTGCCAGCAGCTCCGGACAGAACTATGGCTACACCTTC.

The chain combines TRBV7-9 with TRBJ1-2, with 7 bases lining up with TRBD1. This CDR3 contains 15 residues. V shed 1 base and J 6 bases; nucleotides not matched to a gene: 8. Germline V gives CDR1 SEHNR, CDR2 FQNEAQ (reference sequence). The CDR3 DNA follows: TGTGCCAGCAGCTTAGTAACAGGGGTTATCGATGGCTACACCTTC. This translates into CASSLVTGVIDGYTF. The entire variable domain, with the rest obtained from reference TRBV7-9 and TRBJ1-2, is as follows: DTGVSQNPRHKITKRGQNVTFRCDPISEHNRLYWYRQTLGQGPEFLTYFQNEAQLEKSRLLSDRFSAERPKGSFSTLEIQRTEQGDSAMYLCASSLVTGVIDGYTFGSGTRLTVV.